Listed below are T cell receptor beta chains from one sample, sequenced in a study of T-cell memory formation after mild COVID-19. Using its own MiXCR run on the 5' RACE reads, TCRdb lists one record per CDR3 protein. The sample holds 180,000 or so distinct CDR3 sequences, approximately 10% seen once. The source material was PBMCs or a T cell subset sorted from them (not recorded which). These receptor sequences come from a man aged 18 to 29 who had mild COVID-19 (a few samples of this study predate the infection). Cell type and time point are not known. The CDR3 runs from the conserved cysteine through the conserved F or W. The D gene is left open where the match is weak. Part of the rows lack a size; the others show once, few, many or a class for expanded clones.

J gene	CDR3 length	V gene	D gene	clone size	CDR3 DNA	CDR3 protein
TRBJ2-3	15	TRBV7-2	TRBD2	many	TGTGCCAGCAGCTTAGCCGGGGGGAGGGCAGATACGCAGTATTTT	CASSLAGGRADTQYF
TRBJ2-5	12	TRBV11-2	-	-	TGTGCCAGCAGCCGCCTCGGTGGGACCCAGTACTTC	CASSRLGGTQYF
TRBJ2-7	13	TRBV10-1	TRBD2	few	TGCGCCAGCAGTGAGTTCGGGGGGGGCGAGCAGTACTTC	CASSEFGGGEQYF
TRBJ2-7	14	TRBV7-2	TRBD2	many	TGTGCCAGCAGCTCTAGCGGGGGCGCGTACGAGCAGTACTTC	CASSSSGGAYEQYF
TRBJ2-1	11	TRBV27	-	-	TGTGCCAGTTCGAGACGGGATGAGCAGTTCTTC	CASSRRDEQFF
TRBJ2-2	18	TRBV6-1	TRBD2	few	TGTGCCAGCAGTGTGGGCCTAGCGGGGGGTTTGAACACCGGGGAGCTGTTTTTT	CASSVGLAGGLNTGELFF
TRBJ2-3	15	TRBV7-9	TRBD1	few	TGTGCCAGCAGCTCGGACAGGGAAAGCACAGATACGCAGTATTTT	CASSSDRESTDTQYF
TRBJ2-2	15	TRBV5-1	TRBD1	-	TGCGCCAGCAGCTCTACGGGACAGGGGTCCGGGGAGCTGTTTTTT	CASSSTGQGSGELFF
TRBJ2-6	17	TRBV27	TRBD2	few	TGTGCCAGCAGTTTTTGGGGGGGACTCTCTGGGGCCAACGTCCTGACTTTC	CASSFWGGLSGANVLTF
TRBJ2-3	14	TRBV4-3	-	many	TGCGCCAGCAGCCAAGGACCTAGCACAGATACGCAGTATTTT	CASSQGPSTDTQYF
TRBJ2-3	14	TRBV5-1	-	-	TGCGCCAGCAGCTTGCCGGGGGGCGGAGATACGCAGTATTTT	CASSLPGGGDTQYF
TRBJ2-1	15	TRBV7-2	TRBD2	few	TGTGCCAGCAGCTCGTCACAGACTAGCGGTGGTGAGCAGTTCTTC	CASSSSQTSGGEQFF
TRBJ1-5	14	TRBV6-6	TRBD1	many	TGTGCCAGCAGTTACTGGGACAGGGCCCAGCCCCAGCATTTT	CASSYWDRAQPQHF
TRBJ2-7	13	TRBV19	-	-	TGTGCCAGTAAGAAAAATGGCGGCTACGAGCAGTACTTC	CASKKNGGYEQYF
TRBJ1-1	13	TRBV12-3/TRBV12-4	-	-	TGTGCCAGCAGTTCCGCCCGACAACTAGAAGCTTTCTTT	CASSSARQLEAFF
TRBJ1-2	15	TRBV7-3	-	-	TGTGCCAGCAGCTTAAGCCGAAGGGGCATCAGCGGCTACACCTTC	CASSLSRRGISGYTF
TRBJ2-5	14	TRBV11-2	TRBD1	many	TGTGCCAGCAGCCACTTAAGGGGGCTGAAGACCCAGTACTTC	CASSHLRGLKTQYF
TRBJ1-1	12	TRBV6-1	TRBD1	few	TGTGCCAGCAGTGGCGACAGGGCTGAAGCTTTCTTT	CASSGDRAEAFF
TRBJ1-2	15	TRBV6-5	-	-	TGTGCCAGCAGTACGCTGGGGCGACCCGGCTATGGCTACACCTTC	CASSTLGRPGYGYTF
TRBJ1-2	13	TRBV27	TRBD1	few	TGTGCCAGCAGCTTCCCAGGGGGCGATGGCTACACCTTC	CASSFPGGDGYTF
TRBJ1-5	13	TRBV7-3	-	-	TGTGCCAGCAGTATGGACGGCAATCAGCCCCAGCATTTT	CASSMDGNQPQHF
TRBJ2-5	15	TRBV6-5	-	few	TGTGCCAGCAGTTACGGGGCGGGCTATCCTAAGACCCAGTACTTC	CASSYGAGYPKTQYF
TRBJ2-3	15	TRBV2	-	few	TGTGCCAGCACCGACCCACAGGGTGGGGCAGATACGCAGTATTTT	CASTDPQGGADTQYF
TRBJ2-4	11	TRBV19	-	few	TGTGCCACCCGGTGGGGGGACATTCAGTACTTC	CATRWGDIQYF
TRBJ2-5	12	TRBV20-1	-	-	TGCAGTGCTAGTGTCCAGATCGGCCAATGGTACTTC	CSASVQIGQWYF
TRBJ1-1	13	TRBV3-1	-	-	TGTGCCAGCAGCCAAAACGACTACACTGAAGCTTTCTTT	CASSQNDYTEAFF